These 9 T cell receptor beta chains were all obtained from the same sample, sequenced in a study of T-cell memory formation after mild COVID-19 (dated by TCRdb to the early 2020s). To prepare the library, 5' RACE was applied. For sequencing, an Illumina NovaSeq 6000 was employed. TCRdb reprocessed the public reads (quality trimming at Q25 with fastp, clone calling with MiXCR) and kept in-frame beta chains. Rows matching on CDR3 protein sequence are summarized as one entry with the most common DNA and genes. Present in this sample are 550,000 to 700,000 distinct CDR3 sequences, roughly 18% of which were seen just once. The top ten hold 12% of the sample. Sequenced input: PBMCs or a T cell subset sorted from them (not recorded which). These TCRs come from an adult woman who had mild COVID-19 (a few samples of this study predate the infection). The sample titles of this study are shuffled in the database, so cell type and time point are left out; the donor was told from shared clones.

The chain recombines TRBV12-3 or TRBV12-4 with TRBJ1-3, with 7 nucleotides matching TRBD1. V lost 5 bases to trimming and J lost 1 base; unmatched junction nucleotides: 2. The CDR3 loop spans 14 amino acids. CDR3: CASSGDSSGNTIYF. The CDR3 DNA sequence: TGTGCCAGCAGTGGGGACAGTTCTGGAAACACCATATATTTT.

The rearrangement joins TRBV24-1 to TRBJ1-5, with 7 positions matching TRBD1. Germline-derived CDR1 and CDR2 are KGHDR and SFDVKD. The junction had 6 bases not matched to a gene; V was cut back by 3 bases and J by 2 bases. The CDR3 sequence is 16 residues long. Here the CDR3 DNA reads TGTGCCACCAGTGATAAGACAGGGACCCGCAATCAGCCCCAGCATTTT. Protein sequence: CATSDKTGTRNQPQHF.

This chain uses TRBV15 with TRBJ2-5; no clear D gene. The CDR3 contains 15 residues. Looked up from germline, CDR1 is LNHNV and CDR2 is YYDKDF (reference sequence). Trimming stripped 1 base from V and 4 bases from J, with 13 bases between. CDR3 sequence reads: CATSRAHTLRETQYF. The CDR3 DNA sequence: TGTGCCACCAGCAGAGCACATACCCTAAGAGAGACCCAGTACTTC. The full variable domain, completed using reference TRBV15 and TRBJ2-5, is DAMVIQNPRYQVTQFGKPVTLSCSQTLNHNVMYWYQQKSSQAPKLLFHYYDKDFNNEADTPDNFQSRRPNTSFCFLDIRSPGLGDTAMYLCATSRAHTLRETQYFGPGTRLLVL.

V usage is TRBV12-3 or TRBV12-4 and J usage is TRBJ2-1, with 8 bases identical to TRBD1. There are 13 residues in the CDR3. V was clipped by 2 bases and J by 8 bases; unmatched bases: 2. CDR3 sequence reads: CASSLNRGDEQFF. CDR3 nucleotides: TGTGCCAGCAGTTTAAACAGGGGGGATGAGCAGTTCTTC.

The table lists this clonotype with a count of one. The V gene is TRBV6-2 or TRBV6-3, the J gene TRBJ2-1; 13 bases fit TRBD2. The germline V gene encodes CDR1 MNHEY and CDR2 SVGEGT. CDR3 length: 16 residues. The V and J ends lost 6 bases and 3 bases, in that order; junction bases with no gene match: 5. CDR3 in amino acids: CASSRRLAGGYNEQFF. CDR3 sequence (DNA): TGTGCCAGCAGCCGGAGACTAGCGGGGGGCTACAATGAGCAGTTCTTC.

A few counts support this clonotype. This chain links TRBV7-6 with TRBJ2-3; D remains unclear. Germline V lookup: CDR1 SGHVS, CDR2 FNYEAQ. This CDR3 contains 13 residues. The V gene lost 5 bases and the J gene lost 2 bases, with 8 bases spanning the gap. CDR3 nucleotides: TGTGCCAGCAGCCCCGGCCTCACAGATACGCAGTATTTT. Encoded protein: CASSPGLTDTQYF. Variable domain in full (rest from reference TRBV7-6 and TRBJ2-3): GAGVSQSPRYKVTKRGQDVALRCDPISGHVSLYWYRQALGQGPEFLTYFNYEAQQDKSGLPNDRFSAERPEGSISTLTIQRTEQRDSAMYRCASSPGLTDTQYFGPGTRLTVL.

This clonotype was seen many times. The genes are TRBV12-3 or TRBV12-4 and TRBJ2-2; 7 bases are shared with TRBD1. CDR3 length equals 13 residues. The J segment lost 7 bases and the V segment lost 1 base, leaving 0 bases of the junction unmatched. In DNA form, the CDR3 reads TGTGCCAGCAGTTTAGACAGGGGCGGGGAGCTGTTTTTT. Its translation: CASSLDRGGELFF.

This clonotype was seen more than once but under ten times. The rearrangement joins TRBV11-2 to TRBJ2-1; 9 bases match TRBD2. There are 16 residues in the CDR3. V lost 5 bases to trimming and J lost 3 bases; unmatched junction nucleotides: 8. Germline CDR1 and CDR2: SGHAT and FQNNGV. The CDR3 nucleotides read TGTGCCAGCAGCAGGAGAGTAGCGGGAGTCTACAATGAGCAGTTCTTC. It translates to CASSRRVAGVYNEQFF.

This clonotype occurred many times. The chain joins TRBV20-1 to TRBJ1-1; 7 nucleotides line up with TRBD1. The CDR3 runs 13 residues. Germline lookup yields CDR1 DFQATT and CDR2 SNEGSKA (reference sequence). Trimming took 2 bases from V and 10 from J; bases not matched to a gene: 10. DNA for the CDR3: TGCAGTGCTAGAAACCCGACAGGGATGGTAGCTTTCTTT. Translation gives CSARNPTGMVAFF.